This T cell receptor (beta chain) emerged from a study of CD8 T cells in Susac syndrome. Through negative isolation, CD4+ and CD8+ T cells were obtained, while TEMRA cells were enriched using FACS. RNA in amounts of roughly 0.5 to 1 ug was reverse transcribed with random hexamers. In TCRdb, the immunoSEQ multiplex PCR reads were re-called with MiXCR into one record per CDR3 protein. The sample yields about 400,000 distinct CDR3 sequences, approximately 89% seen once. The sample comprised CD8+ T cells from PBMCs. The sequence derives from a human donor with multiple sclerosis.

CDR3 loop: CASSDSTGQGADTQYF. The CDR3, as DNA: TGTGCCAGCAGTGACTCGACGGGACAGGGTGCAGATACGCAGTATTTT. The chain links TRBV6-4 to TRBJ2-3; 9 positions agree with TRBD1. The CDR3 covers 16 residues. Trimming at V came to 0 bases and at J to 4 bases, leaving 5 bases not matched to a gene. Germline-derived CDR1 and CDR2 are MRHNA and SNTAGT.